The rows below give T cell receptor beta chains drawn from one sample of a study of shared clonotypes between healthy human individuals. Data came from immunoSEQ multiplex PCR; TCRdb stores just in-frame clones and leaves some out. The sample records fewer than 700,000 clones, 95% being singletons. The specimen was naive CD8+ T cells sorted from blood. The receptors originated from a woman aged 30 to 39 in good health. The CDR3 runs from the conserved cysteine through the conserved F or W. Each record gives: V gene, J gene, D gene, CDR3 DNA, CDR3 protein. A D gene is named only where the DNA matches it firmly.

V: TRBV19; J: TRBJ2-7; D: TRBD1; DNA: TGTGCCAGTAGGGGGACAGGGGAGTACGAGCAGTACTTC; CDR3: CASRGTGEYEQYF
V: TRBV7-8; J: TRBJ2-1; D: NA; DNA: TGTGCCAGCAGCTTAGCTCCGGACTCCTACAATGAGCAGTTCTTC; CDR3: CASSLAPDSYNEQFF
V: TRBV29-1; J: TRBJ2-7; D: NA; DNA: TGCAGCGTTGAATCCGAGCTGGGTCTCAACGAGCAGTACTTC; CDR3: CSVESELGLNEQYF
V: TRBV27; J: TRBJ2-7; D: NA; DNA: TGTGCCAGCAGCGATGGGGACGAGCAGTACTTC; CDR3: CASSDGDEQYF
V: TRBV5-1; J: TRBJ1-2; D: TRBD1; DNA: TGCGCCAGCAGCTCACAGGGGGTCCCCGATGGCTACACCTTC; CDR3: CASSSQGVPDGYTF
V: TRBV7-8; J: TRBJ1-4; D: NA; DNA: TGTGCCAGCAGCCGACAGAGCTCTAATGAAAAACTGTTTTTT; CDR3: CASSRQSSNEKLFF
V: TRBV6-5; J: TRBJ2-3; D: NA; DNA: TGTGCCAGCAGTCGGTCCTCGCTCACAGATACGCAGTATTTT; CDR3: CASSRSSLTDTQYF
V: TRBV6-5; J: TRBJ1-4; D: NA; DNA: TGTGCCAGCAGTTACGGCCAGCCAGGGGAAAAACTGTTTTTT; CDR3: CASSYGQPGEKLFF
V: TRBV5-5; J: TRBJ2-7; D: TRBD2; DNA: TGTGCCAGCAGCTGGGTCAGCGGGGCTTACGAGCAGTACTTC; CDR3: CASSWVSGAYEQYF
V: TRBV19; J: TRBJ2-7; D: TRBD1; DNA: TGTGCCAGTAGTGACGGGACAGGGGGCGAGCAGTACTTC; CDR3: CASSDGTGGEQYF
V: TRBV27; J: TRBJ1-5; D: NA; DNA: TGTGCCAGCAGTTTTACGGCTGGGGGAAATCAGCCCCAGCATTTT; CDR3: CASSFTAGGNQPQHF
V: TRBV4-1; J: TRBJ1-4; D: NA; DNA: TGCGCCAGCAGCCAAGACCTGCCTGAAAAACTGTTTTTT; CDR3: CASSQDLPEKLFF
V: TRBV11-2; J: TRBJ2-2; D: TRBD2; DNA: TGTGCCAGCAGCTTAGCCGGCGGGAGTCGTTACACCGGGGAGCTGTTTTTT; CDR3: CASSLAGGSRYTGELFF